The clone carrying this TCR beta chain was observed a few times. Its specificity is not known. The sample is drawn from a study of T cell repertoires in cytomegalovirus infection. Study context: It can be stated that public TCR beta signatures indicated CMV infection as well as a matching HLA type. Study outcomes and limitations: In two of eight donors, the top clonotype was HLA-C-restricted CMV-specific. Carriage of CMV together with the relevant HLA was identifiable through cumulative public TCR beta family frequency.

The V end lost 0 bases, the J end lost 6 bases, and 19 bases lay between the germline ends. Germline CDR1 and CDR2: LGHNA and YNFKEQ. This CDR3 is built from 17 residues. TCRdb re-called the reads through MiXCR, storing one row per CDR3 protein. The sample has a few hundred thousand distinct CDR3 sequences, roughly a third seen once; the top ten hold 17%. Specimen: cultured PBMCs, collected from culture after CMV antigen stimulation. The receptor comes from a human donor in good health (CMV status not recorded). Some clones in this sample may be carry-over from other donors' samples. This sequence joins TRBV4-2 and TRBJ2-3; D is ambiguous. As DNA, the CDR3 is TGTGCCAGCAGCCAAGATGACGGACGTCGCAGTAGGGATACGCAGTATTTT. Translating gives CASSQDDGRRSRDTQYF.